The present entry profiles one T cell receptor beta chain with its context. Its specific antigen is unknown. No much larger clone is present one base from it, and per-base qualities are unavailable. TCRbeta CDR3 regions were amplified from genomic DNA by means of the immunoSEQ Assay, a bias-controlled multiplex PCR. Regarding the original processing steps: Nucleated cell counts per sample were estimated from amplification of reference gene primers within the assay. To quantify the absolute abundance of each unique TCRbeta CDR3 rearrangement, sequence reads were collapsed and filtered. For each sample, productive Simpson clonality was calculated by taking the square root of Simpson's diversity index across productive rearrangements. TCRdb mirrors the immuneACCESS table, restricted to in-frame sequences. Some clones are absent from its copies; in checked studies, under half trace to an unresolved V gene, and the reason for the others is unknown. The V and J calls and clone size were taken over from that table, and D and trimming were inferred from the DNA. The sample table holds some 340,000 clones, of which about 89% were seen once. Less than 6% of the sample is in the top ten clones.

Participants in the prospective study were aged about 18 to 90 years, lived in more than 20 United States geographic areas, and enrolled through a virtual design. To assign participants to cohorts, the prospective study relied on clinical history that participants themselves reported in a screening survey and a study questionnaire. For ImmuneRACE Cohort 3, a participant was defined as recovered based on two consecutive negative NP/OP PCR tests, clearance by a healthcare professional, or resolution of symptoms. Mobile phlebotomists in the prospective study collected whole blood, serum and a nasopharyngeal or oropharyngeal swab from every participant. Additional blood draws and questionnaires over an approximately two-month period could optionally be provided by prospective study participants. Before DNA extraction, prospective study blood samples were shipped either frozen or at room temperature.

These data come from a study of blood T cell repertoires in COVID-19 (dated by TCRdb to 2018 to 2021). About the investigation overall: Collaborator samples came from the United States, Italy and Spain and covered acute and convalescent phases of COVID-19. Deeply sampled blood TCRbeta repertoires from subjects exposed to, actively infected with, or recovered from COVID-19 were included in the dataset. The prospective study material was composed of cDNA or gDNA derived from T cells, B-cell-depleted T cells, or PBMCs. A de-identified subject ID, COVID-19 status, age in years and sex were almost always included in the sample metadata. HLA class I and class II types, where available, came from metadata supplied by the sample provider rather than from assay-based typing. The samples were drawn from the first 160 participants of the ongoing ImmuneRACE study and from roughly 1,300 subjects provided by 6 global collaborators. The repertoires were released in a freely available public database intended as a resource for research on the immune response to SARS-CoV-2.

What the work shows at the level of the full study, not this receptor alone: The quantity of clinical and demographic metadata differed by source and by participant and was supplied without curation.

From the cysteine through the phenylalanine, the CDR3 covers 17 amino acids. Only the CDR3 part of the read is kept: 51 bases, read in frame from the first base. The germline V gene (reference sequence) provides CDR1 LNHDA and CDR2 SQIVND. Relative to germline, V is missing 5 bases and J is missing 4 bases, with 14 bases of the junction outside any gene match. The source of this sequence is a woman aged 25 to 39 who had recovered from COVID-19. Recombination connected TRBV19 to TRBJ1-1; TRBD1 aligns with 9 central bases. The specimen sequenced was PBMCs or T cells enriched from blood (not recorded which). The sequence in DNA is TGTGCCAGTAGTTTTCTCCGGGGACAGGGAAGACTCACTGAAGCTTTCTTT. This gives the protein CASSFLRGQGRLTEAFF.